This T cell receptor (beta chain) was identified in a study of response to subunit inactivated influenza vaccine. Study observations and caveats: New T cells are recruited in small numbers by each seasonal influenza vaccination, according to the authors' suggestion.

The CDR3 contains 16 residues. After removal of 5 bases from V and 0 bases from J, the junction contained 8 bases not matched to a gene. The V gene's germline CDR1 is LGHDT and CDR2 YNNKEL (reference sequence). TCRdb independently ran MiXCR on the RT-PCR reads; one entry per CDR3 protein. This sample has more than 400,000 distinct CDR3 sequences, with 9.5% to 13% found just once. This clonotype has just a few counts. Its antigen is not known. The rearrangement joins TRBV3-1 to TRBJ1-1, with TRBD1 matching over 8 bases. The TCR sequence derives from a man between 45 and 60 years old who received an inactivated influenza vaccine. Sequenced material: PBMCs from blood, taken 35 to 45 days after vaccination. CDR3 coding DNA: TGTGCCAGCAGCGGCCCGGGACAGGCCATGAACACTGAAGCTTTCTTT. Protein: CASSGPGQAMNTEAFF.